This T cell receptor beta chain was found in a study of blood T cell repertoires in COVID-19. Per the germline V gene, CDR1 is LGHDT and CDR2 is YNNKEL (reference sequence). The CDR3 extends over 14 amino acids. The J segment lost 8 bases and the V segment lost 4 bases, leaving 10 bases of the junction unmatched. Per the authors' pipeline: Reference gene primer amplification gave estimated nucleated cell counts. The data were produced by immunoSEQ multiplex PCR, yet TCRdb's version contains in-frame clones alone and is incomplete. V, J and clone size derive from that table, while D and trimming were established from the DNA sequence. The repertoire holds 120,000 to 150,000 clones, with roughly 80% as singletons.

This clonotype originated in a woman in her 40s with active or convalescent COVID-19. The sample consisted of peripheral blood. This chain connects TRBV3-1 (or the pseudogene TRBV3-2) to TRBJ1-2; 7 bases match TRBD1. CDR3 bases: TGTGCCAGCAGCCCCCTCGAGGGGGCGCAGGGCTACACCTTC. This sequence encodes CASSPLEGAQGYTF.